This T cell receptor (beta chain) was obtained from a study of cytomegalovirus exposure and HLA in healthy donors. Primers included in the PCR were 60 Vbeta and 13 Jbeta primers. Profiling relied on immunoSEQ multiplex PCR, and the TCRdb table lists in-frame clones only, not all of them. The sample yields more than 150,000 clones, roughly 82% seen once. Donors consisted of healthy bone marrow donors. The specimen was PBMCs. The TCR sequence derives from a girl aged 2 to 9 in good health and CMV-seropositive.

This CDR3 reads CASSLDGGDQETQYF. In nucleotides, the CDR3 is TGCGCCAGCAGCTTGGATGGGGGGGACCAAGAGACCCAGTACTTC. This chain uses TRBV5-1 with TRBJ2-5, with TRBD2 identical over 7 bases. The ends lost 0 bases at V and 0 bases at J; junction bases unmatched: 2. The CDR3 has 15 residues. Per germline, CDR1 SGHRS and CDR2 YFSETQ.